Listed below are T cell receptor beta chains from one sample, sequenced in a study of identical twins. MiXCR, applied by TCRdb to the 5' RACE reads, yields one record per CDR3 protein. Here the sample spans 650,000 to 750,000 distinct CDR3 sequences, about 20% being singletons. The sample was also reused in another study, on T cells expressing NK-cell markers.

Sequencing was done on a sample of PBMCs. These receptors were collected from a woman under 30 in good health. The CDR3 runs from the conserved cysteine through the conserved F or W. A D gene is named only where the DNA matches it firmly. Some rows mark clone size as missing; the rest say once, few, many or name a class of expanded clone.

size: few; J: TRBJ2-1; D: NA; V: TRBV4-3; CDR3: CASSQEEGFSAPNEQFF; DNA: TGCGCCAGCAGCCAAGAGGAGGGGTTTTCGGCCCCCAATGAGCAGTTCTTC
size: NA; J: TRBJ2-5; D: NA; V: TRBV7-2; CDR3: CASSTSSLETQYF; DNA: TGTGCCAGCTCGACTAGTTCCTTAGAGACCCAGTACTTC
size: NA; J: TRBJ2-1; D: NA; V: TRBV5-6; CDR3: CASSLLGAEQFF; DNA: TGTGCCAGCAGCTTGTTGGGTGCTGAGCAGTTCTTC
size: NA; J: TRBJ2-1; D: NA; V: TRBV7-2; CDR3: CASSLVYRDINNEQFF; DNA: TGTGCCAGCAGCTTAGTGTACCGGGACATAAACAATGAGCAGTTCTTC
size: many; J: TRBJ2-5; D: TRBD1; V: TRBV7-8; CDR3: CASRSTGSQETQYF; DNA: TGTGCCAGCAGATCGACAGGGAGTCAAGAGACCCAGTACTTC
size: NA; J: TRBJ2-2; D: NA; V: TRBV20-1; CDR3: CSARVGGPTTGELFF; DNA: TGCAGTGCTAGAGTGGGGGGGCCTACGACCGGGGAGCTGTTTTTT
size: NA; J: TRBJ2-2; D: NA; V: TRBV10-3; CDR3: CATTGMDTGELFF; DNA: TGTGCCACAACAGGGATGGACACCGGGGAGCTGTTTTTT
size: NA; J: TRBJ2-7; D: NA; V: TRBV3-1; CDR3: CASSQDLPWEQYF; DNA: TGTGCCAGCAGCCAAGATCTTCCTTGGGAGCAGTACTTC
size: many; J: TRBJ2-3; D: TRBD2; V: TRBV24-1; CDR3: CATEDSGSTDTQYF; DNA: TGTGCCACCGAGGATAGCGGGAGCACAGATACGCAGTATTTT
size: NA; J: TRBJ1-2; D: TRBD1; V: TRBV29-1; CDR3: CSVDGQGEVADYGYTF; DNA: TGCAGCGTTGATGGGCAGGGGGAGGTTGCTGACTATGGCTACACCTTC
size: NA; J: TRBJ2-3; D: NA; V: TRBV24-1; CDR3: CATSDSRGGLDTQYF; DNA: TGTGCCACCAGTGATTCCCGAGGTGGGTTAGATACGCAGTATTTT
size: NA; J: TRBJ2-1; D: NA; V: TRBV9; CDR3: CASSVVSSGDNEQFF; DNA: TGTGCCAGCAGCGTAGTTAGTAGCGGAGACAATGAGCAGTTCTTC
size: NA; J: TRBJ2-3; D: TRBD2; V: TRBV7-3; CDR3: CASSLVGGGAADTQYF; DNA: TGTGCCAGCAGCTTAGTCGGCGGGGGGGCAGCAGATACGCAGTATTTT
size: NA; J: TRBJ2-5; D: TRBD2; V: TRBV5-5; CDR3: CASSLARGLAGGRETQYF; DNA: TGTGCCAGCAGCTTGGCTCGAGGACTAGCGGGGGGTCGAGAGACCCAGTACTTC
size: few; J: TRBJ1-2; D: NA; V: TRBV7-9; CDR3: CASSPEGRSAGYTF; DNA: TGTGCCAGCAGCCCCGAGGGGAGGTCTGCCGGCTACACCTTC
size: many; J: TRBJ2-5; D: NA; V: TRBV7-9; CDR3: CASSSPIETQYF; DNA: TGTGCCAGCAGCTCCCCAATCGAGACCCAGTACTTC
size: few; J: TRBJ2-2; D: NA; V: TRBV10-3; CDR3: CAISGTGTSNTGELFF; DNA: TGTGCCATCAGTGGTACAGGGACATCGAACACCGGGGAGCTGTTTTTT
size: few; J: TRBJ1-1; D: NA; V: TRBV30; CDR3: CAWTQGRGIEAFF; DNA: TGTGCCTGGACCCAGGGACGGGGTATTGAAGCTTTCTTT
size: NA; J: TRBJ1-4; D: NA; V: TRBV9; CDR3: CASSASDRGNEKLFF; DNA: TGTGCCAGCAGCGCGTCGGACAGAGGCAATGAAAAACTGTTTTTT
size: many; J: TRBJ2-7; D: NA; V: TRBV6-2/TRBV6-3; CDR3: CASSYPSASYEQYF; DNA: TGTGCCAGCAGTTACCCTAGCGCGTCCTACGAGCAGTACTTC
size: NA; J: TRBJ1-1; D: NA; V: TRBV4-3; CDR3: CASSQLDRAEAFF; DNA: TGCGCCAGCAGCCAACTCGACCGCGCTGAAGCTTTCTTT
size: NA; J: TRBJ2-2; D: NA; V: TRBV7-8; CDR3: CASSSYLTGELFF; DNA: TGTGCCAGCAGCTCTTACCTCACCGGGGAGCTGTTTTTT
size: NA; J: TRBJ2-7; D: NA; V: TRBV5-1; CDR3: CASSSKQYF; DNA: TGCGCCAGCAGCTCCAAGCAGTACTTC
size: few; J: TRBJ1-2; D: TRBD1; V: TRBV19; CDR3: CAAKTGNYGYTF; DNA: TGTGCCGCAAAGACAGGGAACTATGGCTACACCTTC
size: many; J: TRBJ2-1; D: TRBD1; V: TRBV12-3/TRBV12-4; CDR3: CASRQGVYNEQFF; DNA: TGTGCCAGTCGACAGGGGGTATACAATGAGCAGTTCTTC
size: few; J: TRBJ2-1; D: TRBD2; V: TRBV12-3/TRBV12-4; CDR3: CASSFGLGRINEQFF; DNA: TGTGCCAGCAGTTTCGGACTCGGGAGGATAAATGAGCAGTTCTTC
size: NA; J: TRBJ1-1; D: NA; V: TRBV12-3/TRBV12-4; CDR3: CASSRHGTEAFF; DNA: TGTGCCAGCAGCCGACACGGGACTGAAGCTTTCTTT
size: many; J: TRBJ1-2; D: NA; V: TRBV29-1; CDR3: CSVVEMQDAYGYTF; DNA: TGCAGCGTTGTAGAGATGCAGGACGCCTATGGCTACACCTTC
size: few; J: TRBJ2-5; D: TRBD2; V: TRBV6-2/TRBV6-3; CDR3: CASSSGLAIGETQYF; DNA: TGTGCCAGCAGTTCGGGACTAGCGATTGGGGAGACCCAGTACTTC
size: few; J: TRBJ2-5; D: NA; V: TRBV29-1; CDR3: CSVQTSAETQYF; DNA: TGCAGCGTGCAGACTAGTGCAGAGACCCAGTACTTC
size: NA; J: TRBJ2-7; D: NA; V: TRBV5-6; CDR3: CASSWTGAQWASYEQYF; DNA: TGTGCCAGCAGCTGGACCGGGGCTCAGTGGGCTTCCTACGAGCAGTACTTC